These 13 T cell receptor beta chains were sequenced from one sample in a study of sequential checkpoint blockade in melanoma. Treatment described: randomized to nivolumab then ipilimumab (arm A) or the reverse (arm B). Clones were sequenced by immunoSEQ multiplex PCR, and TCRdb holds only the in-frame ones, with some missing. Found here are tens of thousands of clones, 75% to 90% of them singletons; the top ten hold around 30%. The sample in question was CD8+ T cells sorted from blood (inferred from file names), obtained from a patient given nivolumab and ipilimumab in sequence. These receptors all stem from a human donor with melanoma.

The gene calls are TRBV11-1 and TRBJ2-7, with 8 bases identical to TRBD1. V dropped 5 bases and J dropped 6; count of bases not matched to a gene: 12. Germline V gives CDR1 SGHAT, CDR2 FQDESV (reference sequence). This CDR3 contains 15 residues. The CDR3 DNA sequence: TGTGCCAGCAGCCCCGGACAGGGAATTTTACGCGAGCAGTACTTC. This encodes CASSPGQGILREQYF.

The chain couples TRBV7-6 to TRBJ2-5, with 9 bases that match TRBD1. CDR1 and CDR2 from the germline V gene are SGHVS and FNYEAQ. The CDR3 runs to 13 residues. V lost 5 bases and J lost 3; bases outside the gene matches: 1. The CDR3 coding sequence is TGTGCCAGCAGCCGGGACAGGGAAGAGACCCAGTACTTC. The encoded protein is CASSRDREETQYF.

The chain links TRBV5-1 to TRBJ2-1; D is perhaps TRBD1 (6 bases). Trimming cost V 3 bases and J 3 bases, with 16 bases left between them. Looked up from germline, CDR1 is SGHRS and CDR2 is YFSETQ. The CDR3 is 16 residues long. The CDR3 sequence: CASSSFSQGRYNEQFF. CDR3 in DNA: TGCGCCAGCAGCTCCTTCTCGCAGGGGCGCTACAATGAGCAGTTCTTC.

J is TRBJ2-3 and V is TRBV19; TRBD2 aligns across 8 bases. The CDR3 is 19 amino acids. The V segment lost 5 bases and the J segment 0 bases; nucleotides outside the gene matches: 16. Germline V gene data show CDR1 as LNHDA and CDR2 as SQIVND (reference sequence). Here the CDR3 DNA reads TGTGCCAGTAGTCCTAATGGCGGGAGGACCATCTCTAGCACAGATACGCAGTATTTT. Protein sequence: CASSPNGGRTISSTDTQYF.

The gene calls are TRBV4-1 and TRBJ2-7, with 8 bases aligning to TRBD2. Germline V gene lookup returns CDR1 MGHRA and CDR2 YSYEKL. The CDR3 has 18 amino acids. The V gene end was trimmed by 1 base and the J gene end by 2 bases; junction bases not matched to a gene: 13. The CDR3 is CASSQGSVTSGFTYEQYF. CDR3 bases: TGCGCCAGCAGCCAAGGGTCGGTTACTAGCGGCTTTACCTACGAGCAGTACTTC.

The chain uses TRBV4-1 and TRBJ2-5; D uncertain. Trimming removed 2 bases from V and 7 bases from J, with 20 bases in between. Per the germline V gene, CDR1 is MGHRA and CDR2 is YSYEKL. This CDR3 comprises 16 residues. The CDR3 sequence: CASSQPFTGGFRTQYF. The CDR3 nucleotides read TGCGCCAGCAGCCAACCCTTCACGGGTGGTTTTCGGACCCAGTACTTC.

The chain recombines TRBV5-1 with TRBJ2-1, with TRBD2 identical over 9 bases. The CDR3 contains 15 residues. V lost 3 bases, J lost 4 bases, and 5 bases stayed unmatched. Germline V CDR1 and CDR2: SGHRS, YFSETQ. CDR3 bases: TGCGCCAGCAGCTCGGCTAGCGGGACATACAATGAGCAGTTCTTC. Translated, it gives CASSSASGTYNEQFF. The full variable domain, completed using reference TRBV5-1 and TRBJ2-1, is KAGVTQTPRYLIKTRGQQVTLSCSPISGHRSVSWYQQTPGQGLQFLFEYFSETQRNKGNFPGRFSGRQFSNSRSEMNVSTLELGDSALYLCASSSASGTYNEQFFGPGTRLTVL.

The chain recombines TRBV21-1 with TRBJ2-2; no DNA check was done on the table's D call, TRBD2. TRBV21-1 is given as a pseudogene. The CDR3 extends over 20 amino acids. CDR3 sequence: CASSKRDTGTSMRAPGELFF. CDR3 DNA: TGTGCCAGCAGCAAAAGGGATACCGGGACTAGCATGAGGGCACCCGGGGAGCTGTTTTTT.

The chain joins TRBV6-5 to TRBJ1-1; TRBD1 aligns across 8 bases. The CDR3 runs to 16 residues. The V gene's germline CDR1 is MNHEY and CDR2 SVGAGI. J lost 1 base, V lost 2 bases, and 6 bases had no gene match. The CDR3 region is CASSYQGAVGNTEAFF. CDR3 nucleotides: TGTGCCAGCAGTTACCAGGGGGCGGTAGGGAACACTGAAGCTTTCTTT.

This clone has only a few counts. CDR3 residues: CAWHRDSGNTIYF. The CDR3 DNA reads TGTGCCTGGCACAGGGACTCTGGAAACACCATATATTTT. The V call is TRBV30, the J call TRBJ1-3, with a possible D match to TRBD1 (6 bases). Germline V lookup: CDR1 GTSNPN, CDR2 SVGIG (reference sequence). This CDR3 spans 13 amino acids. The V end lost 5 bases, the J end lost 0 bases, and 8 bases lay between the germline ends.

The V call is TRBV27, the J call TRBJ1-6; TRBD1 might be the D (5 bases). CDR1 and CDR2 (germline): MNHEY, SMNVEV (reference sequence). The CDR3 contains 13 residues. Trimming took off 5 bases at V and 8 bases at J, with 10 bases between the two ends. CDR3: CASSPRVYSPLHF. The CDR3, as DNA: TGTGCCAGCAGTCCCAGGGTTTATTCACCCCTCCACTTT.

The chain employs TRBV6-5 and TRBJ2-1, with 9 bases aligning to TRBD2. With 0 bases clipped from V and 3 bases from J, the junction kept 3 bases outside the gene matches. The CDR3 spans 16 residues. Germline CDR1 and CDR2: MNHEY and SVGAGI. The CDR3 sequence is CASSYSSGSIYNEQFF. The CDR3 DNA sequence: TGTGCCAGCAGTTACTCTAGCGGGAGTATCTACAATGAGCAGTTCTTC.

This clone was detected only a few times. This sequence joins TRBV7-6 and TRBJ2-7; the D is unclear. The germline CDR1 and CDR2 sequences are SGHVS and FNYEAQ. The CDR3 is 16 residues long. Trimming pared 2 bases from V and 5 bases from J, leaving 19 bases between. The CDR3 loop is CASSLLEALGSHEQYF. DNA of the CDR3: TGTGCCAGCAGCTTATTAGAGGCGCTAGGTTCCCACGAGCAGTACTTC. Full variable domain (remainder filled in from reference TRBV7-6 and TRBJ2-7): GAGVSQSPRYKVTKRGQDVALRCDPISGHVSLYWYRQALGQGPEFLTYFNYEAQQDKSGLPNDRFSAERPEGSISTLTIQRTEQRDSAMYRCASSLLEALGSHEQYFGPGTRLTVT.